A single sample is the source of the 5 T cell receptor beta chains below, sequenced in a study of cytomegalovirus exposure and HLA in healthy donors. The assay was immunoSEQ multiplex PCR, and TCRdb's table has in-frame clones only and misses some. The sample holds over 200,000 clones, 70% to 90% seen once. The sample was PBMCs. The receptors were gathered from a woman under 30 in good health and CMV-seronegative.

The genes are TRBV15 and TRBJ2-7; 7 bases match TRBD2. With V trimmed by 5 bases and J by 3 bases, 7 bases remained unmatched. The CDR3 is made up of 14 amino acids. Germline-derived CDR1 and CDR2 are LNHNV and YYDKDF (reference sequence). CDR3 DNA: TGTGCCACCAGCCCGCTAGCGGAGCACTACGAGCAGTACTTC. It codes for CATSPLAEHYEQYF.

CDR3 in amino acids: CASSSLLRASYEQYF. CDR3 DNA: TGTGCCAGCAGCTCCCTCCTGAGGGCCTCCTACGAGCAGTACTTC. The chain uses TRBV7-2 and TRBJ2-7; a possible D gene is TRBD2 (5 bases). Deletions cut 4 bases from V and 0 bases from J, with 13 bases between. The germline V gene has CDR1 SGHTA and CDR2 FQGNSA. This CDR3 region has 15 residues.

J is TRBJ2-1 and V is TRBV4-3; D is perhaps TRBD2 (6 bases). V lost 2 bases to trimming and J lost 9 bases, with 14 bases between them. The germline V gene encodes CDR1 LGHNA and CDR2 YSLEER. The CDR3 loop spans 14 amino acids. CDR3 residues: CASSQLGGSGEQFF. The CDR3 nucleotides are TGCGCCAGCAGCCAATTGGGGGGAAGCGGTGAGCAGTTCTTC.

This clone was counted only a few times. CDR3 sequence: CASSLGGRGTGELFF. The CDR3, as DNA: TGTGCCAGCAGCTTAGGCGGGAGGGGGACCGGGGAGCTGTTTTTT. This chain connects TRBV5-4 to TRBJ2-2; 9 bases line up with TRBD2. CDR1 is SGHNT, CDR2 YYREEE, per germline (reference sequence). The CDR3 has 15 amino acids. The junction had 4 bases not matched to a gene; V was cut back by 2 bases and J by 5 bases.

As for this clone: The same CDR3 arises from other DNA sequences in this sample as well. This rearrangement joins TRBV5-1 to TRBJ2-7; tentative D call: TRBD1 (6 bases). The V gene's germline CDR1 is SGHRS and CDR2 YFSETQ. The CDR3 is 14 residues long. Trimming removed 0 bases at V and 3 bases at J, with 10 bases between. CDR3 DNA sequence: TGCGCCAGCAGCTTGGCCTTGGACAGCTACGAGCAGTACTTC. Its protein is CASSLALDSYEQYF.